Sequencing of this T cell receptor beta chain was carried out in a study of CD8+ T cells in alopecia areata. Study conclusions and caveats: For lesional scalp, especially alopecia totalis/universalis, clonality was higher than in normal scalp. Scalp sequencing captures resident alphabeta T cells of normal skin too.

cDNA prepared by RNA extraction and subsequent reverse transcription served as the template for sequencing. Using immunoSEQ multiplex PCR, the repertoire was profiled, and TCRdb retains in-frame clones only, with some absent. Here the sample spans 130,000 to 150,000 clones, roughly 58% being singletons. A note on this clone: Its cognate antigen is unknown.

Trimming removed 5 bases from V and 8 bases from J, with 3 bases in between. CDR3 length: 8 amino acids. The germline CDR1 and CDR2 sequences are SQVTM and ANQGSEA. Sequenced input: CD8+ T cells sorted from blood. The TCR originated in a human donor in good health. The chain links TRBV29-1 to TRBJ1-2; no clear D gene. The CDR3 DNA reads as TGCAGCGTTATGGGCTACACCTTC. Its protein product is CSVMGYTF.